This T cell receptor beta chain stems from a study of CD8+CD57+ T cells in acquired aplastic anemia. The wider study: The study obtained an average of about 3.1 ug of DNA from sorted CD4+ and CD8+ cells.

Genomic DNA templated the TCR beta VDJ and CDR3 profiling. TCRdb fed the reads into MiXCR, producing one record per CDR3 protein. The table has about 400,000 distinct CDR3 sequences, roughly 68% seen once. CDR1 SGHAT and CDR2 FQNNGV come from the germline V gene. The CDR3 sequence is 15 residues long. Trimming left V 3 bases short and J 7 bases short, with 16 bases between. Study observations and caveats: The number of CD8+ CDR3 sequences shared by patients and controls was fewer than 35.

This clonotype was seen repeatedly, ten times or more. Its antigen is as yet unknown. Input material: sorted CD4+, CD8+, or CD8+CD57+ T cells (not recorded which) from PBMCs. The chain is built from TRBV11-2 and TRBJ1-5; D call uncertain. The TCR originated in a human donor in good health, serving as a control. The DNA of the CDR3 is TGTGCCAGCAGCTTCCGGGGAGGATGGGGACAGCCCCAGCATTTT. Encoded protein: CASSFRGGWGQPQHF.